The clone carrying this TCR beta chain has just one count. Exposure to brentuximab vedotin varied, and each patient had relapsed following autologous stem cell transplantation. The assay was immunoSEQ multiplex PCR, and TCRdb's table has in-frame clones only and misses some. Among 65,000 to 95,000 clones, roughly nine tenths were seen once, and the ten largest hold around 20%. These data are taken from a study of PD-1 blockade in classical Hodgkin lymphoma. CDR1 MNHNS and CDR2 SASEGT come from the germline V gene. Between the trimmed V and J ends, which lost 5 bases and 8 bases, there was a span of 21 bases. CDR3 length: 15 amino acids.

Sequenced here: peripheral blood mononuclear cells (PBMCs), sampled at baseline. This TCR was recovered from a human donor with classical Hodgkin lymphoma. The rearrangement uses TRBV6-1 and TRBJ1-2; D is perhaps TRBD1 (6 bases). CDR3 DNA sequence: TGTGCCAGCAGTTGGGAACCCACAGGGACGGGCGGCTACACCTTC. This codes for CASSWEPTGTGGYTF.